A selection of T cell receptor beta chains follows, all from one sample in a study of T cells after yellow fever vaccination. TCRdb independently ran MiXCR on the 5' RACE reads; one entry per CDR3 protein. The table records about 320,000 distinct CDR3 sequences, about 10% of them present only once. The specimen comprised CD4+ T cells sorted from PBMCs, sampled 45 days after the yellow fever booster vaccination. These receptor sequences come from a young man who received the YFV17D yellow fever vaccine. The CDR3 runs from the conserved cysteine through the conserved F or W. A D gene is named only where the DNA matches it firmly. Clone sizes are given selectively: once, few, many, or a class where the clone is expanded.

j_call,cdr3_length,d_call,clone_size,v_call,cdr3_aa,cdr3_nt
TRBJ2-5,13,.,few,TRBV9,CASSVGYQETQYF,TGTGCCAGCAGCGTAGGGTACCAAGAGACCCAGTACTTC
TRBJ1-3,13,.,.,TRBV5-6,CASSLWQANTIYF,TGTGCCAGCAGCTTGTGGCAGGCAAACACCATATATTTT
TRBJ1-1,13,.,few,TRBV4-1,CASSHLSYTEAFF,TGCGCCAGCAGCCATCTATCGTACACTGAAGCTTTCTTT
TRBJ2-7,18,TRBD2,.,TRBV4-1,CASSQDKEAGDVSYEQYF,TGCGCCAGCAGCCAAGATAAGGAAGCGGGGGATGTTTCCTACGAGCAGTACTTC
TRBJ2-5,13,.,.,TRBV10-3,CAISRQDEETQYF,TGTGCCATCAGTAGACAGGATGAAGAGACCCAGTACTTC
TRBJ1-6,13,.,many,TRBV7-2,CASSEYAGSPLHF,TGTGCCAGCAGCGAATATGCGGGCTCACCCCTCCACTTT
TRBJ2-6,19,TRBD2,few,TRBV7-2,CASSFYGLAASSGANVLTF,TGTGCCAGCAGCTTTTACGGACTAGCGGCCAGCTCTGGGGCCAACGTCCTGACTTTC
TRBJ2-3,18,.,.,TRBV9,CASSPRRGAAYFTDTQYF,TGTGCCAGCAGCCCACGGAGGGGGGCAGCGTACTTCACAGATACGCAGTATTTT
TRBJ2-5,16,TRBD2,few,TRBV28,CASSSPTSGGQETQYF,TGTGCCAGCAGTTCTCCGACTAGCGGGGGCCAAGAGACCCAGTACTTC
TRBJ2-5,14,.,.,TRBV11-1,CASSPRDGQETQYF,TGTGCCAGCAGCCCCCGGGACGGCCAAGAGACCCAGTACTTC
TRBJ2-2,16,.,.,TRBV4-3,CASSQESQVGAGELFF,TGCGCCAGCAGCCAAGAATCACAGGTGGGAGCCGGGGAGCTGTTTTTT
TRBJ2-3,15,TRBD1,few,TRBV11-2,CASSFRDRGRSTQYF,TGTGCCAGCAGCTTCCGGGACAGGGGGCGAAGTACGCAGTATTTT
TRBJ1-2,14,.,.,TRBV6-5,CASSSQGQKYGYTF,TGTGCCAGCAGTTCCCAAGGACAGAAATATGGCTACACCTTC
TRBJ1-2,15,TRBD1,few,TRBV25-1,CASSDPGQGYGGYTF,TGTGCCAGCAGTGATCCGGGACAGGGATATGGAGGCTACACCTTC
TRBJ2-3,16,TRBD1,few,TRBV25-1,CANPSGQAHQGGSQYF,TGTGCCAATCCTTCGGGACAGGCCCACCAAGGGGGTTCGCAGTATTTT
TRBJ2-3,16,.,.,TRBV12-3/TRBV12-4,CASSSATIAGPDTQYF,TGTGCCAGCAGCTCCGCTACAATTGCGGGTCCAGATACGCAGTATTTT
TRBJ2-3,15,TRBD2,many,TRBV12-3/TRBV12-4,CASSLARAGVDTQYF,TGTGCCAGCAGTTTAGCGCGAGCGGGGGTCGATACGCAGTATTTT